What follows are 19 T cell receptor beta chains derived from one specimen sequenced in a study of beta chain features in type 1 diabetes. General study points: Researchers report that Type 1 diabetes patients had moderately but significantly shorter TCRB CDR3s across all four CD4+ subsets.

Expressed TCRB transcripts were sequenced, since all the RNA that had been isolated was reverse transcribed. Data came from immunoSEQ multiplex PCR; TCRdb stores just in-frame clones and leaves some out. The data hold around 280,000 clones, with approximately 15% observed a single time. These receptors' targets are unknown. The material sequenced was naive CD4+ T cells from blood. Receptor source: a man younger than 30 with type 1 diabetes.

V usage is TRBV28 and J usage is TRBJ1-2; 8 positions match TRBD1. Germline V gene lookup returns CDR1 MDHEN and CDR2 SYDVKM. V shed 1 base and J 8 bases; nucleotides not matched to a gene: 9. CDR3 length: 15 residues. This chain's CDR3 is CASSLSLQGAYGYTF. CDR3 nucleotide sequence: TGTGCCAGCAGTTTATCGCTGCAGGGGGCTTACGGCTACACCTTC.

The chain links TRBV19 to TRBJ1-5; TRBD1 agrees at 7 bases. Trimming took 5 bases from V and 3 from J; bases not matched to a gene: 4. Per germline, CDR1 LNHDA and CDR2 SQIVND (reference sequence). The CDR3 extends over 14 amino acids. The DNA for the CDR3 is TGTGCCAGTAGTGACAGGGCCTTCAATCAGCCCCAGCATTTT. Its translation: CASSDRAFNQPQHF.

The sample holds a few counts of this clone. This sequence joins TRBV7-2 and TRBJ2-1; 8 nucleotides agree with TRBD2. In germline, CDR1 is SGHTA, CDR2 FQGNSA. The length of the CDR3 is 16 residues. The V and J ends lost 4 bases and 7 bases, in that order; junction bases with no gene match: 12. This chain's CDR3 is CASSSFSGGAFNEQFF. CDR3 nucleotides: TGTGCCAGCAGCTCATTCTCCGGGGGGGCGTTTAATGAGCAGTTCTTC.

This clone came up a few times. This chain connects TRBV10-2 to TRBJ2-5; 7 bases agree with TRBD2. The CDR3 spans 14 residues. Trimming cost V 6 bases and J 0 bases; bases outside gene matches: 4. Germline V gene sequence: CDR1 WSHSY, CDR2 SAAADI. The CDR3 loop is CASRAGSNQETQYF. The CDR3 DNA follows: TGCGCCAGCAGAGCGGGGTCAAACCAAGAGACCCAGTACTTC.

V and J are TRBV6-5 and TRBJ2-1; maybe TRBD2 (5 bases). The V end lost 2 bases, the J end lost 8 bases, and 13 bases lay between the germline ends. This CDR3 is built from 14 residues. Germline-derived CDR1 and CDR2 are MNHEY and SVGAGI. CDR3 residues: CASSYMIGGDEQFF. The CDR3 nucleotides read TGTGCCAGCAGTTACATGATTGGAGGTGATGAGCAGTTCTTC.

CDR3: CASRSVGNTIYF. DNA of the CDR3: TGTGCCAGTCGGTCCGTTGGAAACACCATATATTTT. The chain uses TRBV2 and TRBJ1-3; D gene unclear. Germline CDR1 reads SNHLY; CDR2 reads FYNNEI. This CDR3 contains 12 residues. Between the trimmed V and J ends, which lost 9 bases and 3 bases, there was a span of 9 bases.

The rearrangement joins TRBV28 to TRBJ2-1, with 10 bases matching TRBD1. Germline loops: CDR1 MDHEN, CDR2 SYDVKM. The V and J ends lost 7 bases and 6 bases, in that order; junction bases with no gene match: 9. The CDR3 loop spans 15 amino acids. The CDR3 here is CASIIGGQGGNEQFF. CDR3 bases: TGTGCCAGCATTATTGGTGGACAGGGGGGCAATGAGCAGTTCTTC. Filled out from reference TRBV28 and TRBJ2-1, the complete variable domain reads DVKVTQSSRYLVKRTGEKVFLECVQDMDHENMFWYRQDPGLGLRLIYFSYDVKMKEKGDIPEGYSVSREKKERFSLILESASTNQTSMYLCASIIGGQGGNEQFFGPGTRLTVL.

As to this clone: The sample has other DNA sequences that encode this CDR3 too. The genes are TRBV2 and TRBJ2-7, with 7 bases identical to TRBD1. Germline V gene sequence: CDR1 SNHLY, CDR2 FYNNEI. Germline trimming cut 6 bases from V and 2 bases from J; bases unmatched to any gene: 4. The length of the CDR3 is 13 residues. The CDR3 DNA reads TGTGCCAGCAGCGGACAGGTGCCCTACGAGCAGTACTTC. The encoded protein is CASSGQVPYEQYF.

This chain links TRBV19 with TRBJ1-5; D not resolved. The CDR3 runs to 13 residues. V was cut by 6 bases and J by 6 bases, with 12 bases left in between. The V gene's germline CDR1 is LNHDA and CDR2 SQIVND (reference sequence). The CDR3 DNA sequence: TGTGCCAGTAGAAAACAGTCGAGTCAGCCCCAGCATTTT. It translates to CASRKQSSQPQHF.

This clone was recorded only once. This chain joins TRBV5-4 and TRBJ2-7; 7 bases line up with TRBD2. The CDR3 has 15 amino acids. The trim removed 4 bases at V and 6 bases at J, leaving 13 bases unmatched. CDR1 is SGHNT and CDR2 is YYREEE in the germline V gene (reference sequence). The CDR3 DNA follows: TGTGCCAGCAGCCAATCCACCGGGAGGCCCAGCGAGCAGTACTTC. Translating gives CASSQSTGRPSEQYF. The whole variable domain, remainder taken from reference TRBV5-4 and TRBJ2-7, is ETGVTQSPTHLIKTRGQQVTLRCSSQSGHNTVSWYQQALGQGPQFIFQYYREEENGRGNFPPRFSGLQFPNYSSELNVNALELDDSALYLCASSQSTGRPSEQYFGPGTRLTVT.

This clone was detected a few times. The V call is TRBV6-6, the J call TRBJ2-2; 7 positions agree with TRBD1. V was clipped by 2 bases and J by 1 base; unmatched bases: 4. The CDR3 extends over 16 amino acids. Per germline, CDR1 MNHNY and CDR2 SVGAGI (reference sequence). CDR3 sequence: CASSYPGQENTGELFF. CDR3 nucleotide sequence: TGTGCCAGCAGTTACCCCGGACAGGAGAACACCGGGGAGCTGTTTTTT.

The chain carries TRBV10-3 and TRBJ1-2; TRBD1 matches at 8 bases. The trim removed 3 bases at V and 4 bases at J, leaving 7 bases unmatched. In germline, CDR1 is ENHRY, CDR2 SYGVKD. This CDR3 region has 15 residues. The CDR3 nucleotides are TGTGCCATCAGTGACTCGGACAGGGAAGGCTATGGCTACACCTTC. Its protein product is CAISDSDREGYGYTF.

With regard to this clone: Other nucleotide sequences from this sample produce the same CDR3. The chain uses TRBV29-1 and TRBJ2-3, with 7 bases identical to TRBD2. CDR1 is SQVTM, CDR2 ANQGSEA, per germline. Trimming at V came to 4 bases and at J to 1 base, leaving 5 bases not matched to a gene. This CDR3 is 14 amino acids long. CDR3 loop: CSVGLAGGTDTQYF. Here the CDR3 DNA reads TGCAGCGTTGGATTGGCGGGAGGCACAGATACGCAGTATTTT.

CDR3: CASSVRQASSYNEQFF. The CDR3 bases are TGTGCCAGCAGCGTACGCCAAGCGAGCTCCTACAATGAGCAGTTCTTC. This sequence joins TRBV9 and TRBJ2-1, with D unclear. V shed 1 base and J shed 0 bases, with 11 bases lying between them. The CDR3 has 16 residues. The germline V gene has CDR1 SGDLS and CDR2 YYNGEE.

The chain has TRBV5-1 and TRBJ2-7; 8 bases are shared with TRBD2. This CDR3 contains 14 residues. The J segment lost 4 bases and the V segment lost 3 bases, leaving 6 bases of the junction unmatched. Per germline, CDR1 SGHRS and CDR2 YFSETQ. This chain's CDR3 is CASSSASGRYEQYF. The CDR3 bases are TGCGCCAGCAGCTCCGCCAGCGGGAGATACGAGCAGTACTTC. Looking up the rest from reference TRBV5-1 and TRBJ2-7 gives the full variable domain: KAGVTQTPRYLIKTRGQQVTLSCSPISGHRSVSWYQQTPGQGLQFLFEYFSETQRNKGNFPGRFSGRQFSNSRSEMNVSTLELGDSALYLCASSSASGRYEQYFGPGTRLTVT.

The V gene is TRBV4-2, the J gene TRBJ2-5; D call uncertain. Germline V gives CDR1 LGHNA, CDR2 YNFKEQ. This CDR3 has 13 residues. V lost 5 bases to trimming and J lost 5 bases, with 12 bases between them. The CDR3 here is CASSSASAETQYF. For the CDR3, the DNA is TGTGCCAGCAGCTCTGCAAGCGCGGAGACCCAGTACTTC.

This clone was recorded a few times. The rearrangement uses TRBV18 and TRBJ1-5; no clear D gene. This CDR3 region has 15 residues. From germline, CDR1 is KGHSH and CDR2 LQKENI. V lost 5 bases and J 3 bases, leaving 14 bases between the germline ends. The CDR3 coding sequence is TGTGCCAGCTCAGCGGACTCCTATACCAATCAGCCCCAGCATTTT. Its translation is CASSADSYTNQPQHF.

This clone was observed a few times. The rearrangement uses TRBV29-1 and TRBJ1-2; 8 bases map to TRBD1. The CDR3 loop spans 17 amino acids. Germline V gene lookup returns CDR1 SQVTM and CDR2 ANQGSEA. V was clipped by 3 bases and J by 5 bases; unmatched bases: 17. The CDR3 is CSVEPLYRTGRFYGYTF. DNA for the CDR3: TGCAGCGTTGAGCCCCTGTACCGGACAGGGCGTTTTTATGGCTACACCTTC.

The chain employs TRBV6-5 and TRBJ1-1; 7 bases align to TRBD1. V dropped 11 bases and J dropped 2; count of bases not matched to a gene: 5. Germline V gene lookup returns CDR1 MNHEY and CDR2 SVGAGI. The CDR3 spans 12 residues. CDR3: CAVRQGNTEAFF. The CDR3 region has the DNA TGTGCCGTTCGACAGGGTAACACTGAAGCTTTCTTT.